A single sample gave rise to the 30 T cell receptor beta chains below, sequenced in a study of cytomegalovirus exposure and HLA in healthy donors. The method was immunoSEQ multiplex PCR; TCRdb's version includes in-frame clones alone and lacks a portion of them. This table has 65,000 to 75,000 clones, approximately 94% appearing once. The sequencing input was PBMCs. Receptors originate from a woman under 30 in good health and CMV-seropositive.

The gene calls are TRBV10-2 and TRBJ2-5, with a tentative D call TRBD2 (7 bases). The CDR3 spans 13 residues. Per the germline V gene, CDR1 is WSHSY and CDR2 is SAAADI. Trimming cost V 8 bases and J 5 bases, with 15 bases left between them. CDR3 sequence reads: CASQIGGGETQYF. The CDR3 bases are TGCGCCAGCCAGATAGGGGGGGGCGAGACCCAGTACTTC.

The CDR3 nucleotides are TGTGCCAGCAGCGAGAGGACAGGGGCCCCCTCTGGGGCCAACGTCCTGACTTTC. Amino acids: CASSERTGAPSGANVLTF. The gene calls are TRBV7-2 and TRBJ2-6, with 9 bases that match TRBD1. V was clipped by 5 bases and J by 0 bases; unmatched bases: 8. Germline V gives CDR1 SGHTA, CDR2 FQGNSA. The CDR3 length is 18 residues. Complete variable domain (other parts from reference TRBV7-2 and TRBJ2-6): GAGVSQSPSNKVTEKGKDVELRCDPISGHTALYWYRQSLGQGLEFLIYFQGNSAPDKSGLPSDRFSAERTGGSVSTLTIQRTQQEDSAVYLCASSERTGAPSGANVLTFGAGSRLTVL.

This rearrangement joins TRBV7-2 to TRBJ1-1; 8 bases agree with TRBD1. The length of the CDR3 is 14 residues. In germline, CDR1 is SGHTA, CDR2 FQGNSA. Trimming took 5 bases from V and 7 from J; bases not matched to a gene: 9. Written as DNA, the CDR3 is TGTGCCAGCAGCCCGGACAGGGTTCGTTTTGAAGCTTTCTTT. This codes for CASSPDRVRFEAFF.

This rearrangement joins TRBV6-1 to TRBJ1-4; unclear D gene. With 8 bases removed from V and 4 bases from J, the gap between germline ends came to 8 bases. The germline V gene encodes CDR1 MNHNS and CDR2 SASEGT. The CDR3 runs 12 residues. This chain's CDR3 is CASRSVNEKLFF. The CDR3 bases are TGTGCCAGCCGTAGCGTTAATGAAAAACTGTTTTTT.

The J gene is TRBJ2-3, the V gene TRBV7-9; no clear D. Germline V gives CDR1 SEHNR, CDR2 FQNEAQ (reference sequence). The length of the CDR3 is 14 residues. Trimming shortened V by 2 bases and J by 2 bases, and 8 bases separated the two germline ends. Here the CDR3 DNA reads TGTGCCAGCAGCTTATTGGCTGCCACAGATACGCAGTATTTT. Translating it yields CASSLLAATDTQYF.

CDR3 residues: CASSSGLAGANTGELFF. The CDR3 DNA is TGCGCCAGCAGCTCGGGACTAGCGGGGGCGAACACCGGGGAGCTGTTTTTT. V and J are TRBV5-1 and TRBJ2-2, with 14 bases matching TRBD2. The germline V gene has CDR1 SGHRS and CDR2 YFSETQ. The CDR3 is 17 amino acids. The junction had 1 base not matched to a gene; V was cut back by 3 bases and J by 0 bases.

The chain recombines TRBV7-6 with TRBJ2-2; no firm D call. Germline CDR1 SGHVS, CDR2 FNYEAQ. Trimming stripped 5 bases from V and 4 bases from J, with 11 bases between. This CDR3 spans 14 amino acids. CDR3 sequence reads: CASSLDGPTGELFF. CDR3 nucleotide sequence: TGTGCCAGCAGCCTAGATGGGCCCACCGGGGAGCTGTTTTTT. Variable domain in full (rest from reference TRBV7-6 and TRBJ2-2): GAGVSQSPRYKVTKRGQDVALRCDPISGHVSLYWYRQALGQGPEFLTYFNYEAQQDKSGLPNDRFSAERPEGSISTLTIQRTEQRDSAMYRCASSLDGPTGELFFGEGSRLTVL.

This clone was observed once. V gene TRBV5-5 combines with J gene TRBJ2-1, with TRBD2 matching 9 bases. Germline-derived CDR1 and CDR2 are SGHKS and YYEKEE (reference sequence). The V segment lost 6 bases and the J segment 7 bases; nucleotides outside the gene matches: 14. CDR3 length equals 16 residues. The CDR3 reads CASTVSDSGSHNEQFF. The CDR3 DNA follows: TGTGCCAGCACCGTCTCGGATAGCGGGAGTCATAATGAGCAGTTCTTC.

This clone was found a few times. The CDR3 loop reads CASKRGEHTGELFF. CDR3 DNA: TGTGCCAGCAAGCGGGGGGAACACACCGGGGAGCTGTTTTTT. The chain recombines TRBV2 with TRBJ2-2; 9 positions match TRBD2. The CDR3 contains 14 residues. The germline V gene encodes CDR1 SNHLY and CDR2 FYNNEI. The V and J ends lost 7 bases and 3 bases, in that order; junction bases with no gene match: 3.

The table lists this clone with a count of one. The gene calls are TRBV5-1 and TRBJ1-1; a possible D gene is TRBD1 (6 bases). Looked up from germline, CDR1 is SGHRS and CDR2 is YFSETQ. This CDR3 is built from 14 residues. Trimming took 5 bases from V and 0 from J, leaving 11 bases between them. As DNA, the CDR3 is TGCGCCAGCAGGATGGGGGCCATGAACACTGAAGCTTTCTTT. Its protein product is CASRMGAMNTEAFF. Complete variable domain (other parts from reference TRBV5-1 and TRBJ1-1): KAGVTQTPRYLIKTRGQQVTLSCSPISGHRSVSWYQQTPGQGLQFLFEYFSETQRNKGNFPGRFSGRQFSNSRSEMNVSTLELGDSALYLCASRMGAMNTEAFFGQGTRLTVV.

CDR3 coding DNA: TGTGCCAGCAGTATGTTCCTCAGGTACGAGCAGTACTTC. This encodes CASSMFLRYEQYF. The V call is TRBV27, the J call TRBJ2-7; the D is unclear. Germline loops: CDR1 MNHEY, CDR2 SMNVEV (reference sequence). This CDR3 spans 13 amino acids. Trimming shortened V by 5 bases and J by 4 bases, and 12 bases separated the two germline ends.

The rearrangement links TRBV28 to TRBJ1-5; D is possibly TRBD1 (6 bases). This CDR3 is built from 16 residues. CDR1 is MDHEN and CDR2 is SYDVKM in the germline V gene. Trimming removed 5 bases at V and 5 bases at J, with 19 bases between. The CDR3 DNA reads as TGTGCCAGCAGTCAGAACCAGGGGCGGCTCTATCAGCCCCAGCATTTT. Protein: CASSQNQGRLYQPQHF.

The chain links TRBV11-3 to TRBJ2-5, with a tentative D call TRBD1 (5 bases). Between the trimmed V and J ends, which lost 5 bases and 2 bases, there was a span of 12 bases. CDR3 length: 14 residues. Germline V gene lookup returns CDR1 SGHNT and CDR2 YENEEA. The CDR3 coding sequence is TGTGCCAGCAGCCCAAGGGGCCAGCAAGAGACCCAGTACTTC. Amino acids: CASSPRGQQETQYF. Looking up the rest from reference TRBV11-3 and TRBJ2-5 gives the full variable domain: EAGVVQSPRYKIIEKKQPVAFWCNPISGHNTLYWYLQNLGQGPELLIRYENEEAVDDSQLPKDRFSAERLKGVDSTLKIQPAELGDSAVYLCASSPRGQQETQYFGPGTRLLVL.

This chain joins TRBV18 and TRBJ1-3, with D perhaps matching TRBD1 (5 bases). Trimming shortened V by 5 bases and J by 1 base, and 6 bases separated the two germline ends. Germline assignment: CDR1 KGHSH and CDR2 LQKENI. CDR3 length equals 13 residues. CDR3: CASSSGSGNTIYF. The CDR3, as DNA: TGTGCCAGCTCATCAGGGTCTGGAAACACCATATATTTT.

The chain recombines TRBV4-3 with TRBJ2-1, with D possibly matching TRBD2 (6 bases). The germline V and J ends were trimmed by 2 bases and 4 bases, with 15 bases remaining between them. The CDR3 is made up of 16 amino acids. Germline V gives CDR1 LGHNA, CDR2 YSLEER. The DNA for the CDR3 is TGCGCCAGCAGCCAACAAGGGACTCCTACTTACAATGAGCAGTTCTTC. Translation: CASSQQGTPTYNEQFF.

The V gene is TRBV18, the J gene TRBJ2-7; D is possibly TRBD2 (6 bases). The V gene lost 3 bases and the J gene lost 2 bases, with 14 bases spanning the gap. The CDR3 consists of 15 residues. The V gene's germline CDR1 is KGHSH and CDR2 LQKENI. CDR3 DNA sequence: TGTGCCAGCTCACCTGCTAGCCGGGAGCCCTACGAGCAGTACTTC. Residues: CASSPASREPYEQYF.

The chain joins TRBV25-1 to TRBJ2-7; D perhaps matches TRBD1 (6 bases). V was shortened by 2 bases and J by 0 bases, with 11 bases between the two germline ends. CDR1 is MGHDK, CDR2 SYGVNS, per germline. The CDR3 has 15 amino acids. Here the CDR3 reads CASSEGGESSYEQYF. The CDR3 region has the DNA TGTGCCAGCAGTGAAGGGGGCGAAAGCTCCTACGAGCAGTACTTC.

This clone was picked up one time. The CDR3 spells CATSRDGRHSNQPQHF. For the CDR3, the DNA is TGTGCCACCAGCAGAGATGGCCGCCATAGCAATCAGCCCCAGCATTTT. This chain joins TRBV15 and TRBJ1-5; D unclear. CDR3 size: 16 residues. Trimming removed 0 bases at V and 0 bases at J, with 9 bases between. In germline, CDR1 is LNHNV, CDR2 YYDKDF (reference sequence).

The chain employs TRBV2 and TRBJ1-4; D perhaps matches TRBD1 (6 bases). The CDR3 has 17 amino acids. The V end was cut by 0 bases, the J end by 7 bases, with 18 bases between. CDR1 and CDR2 (germline): SNHLY, FYNNEI. In DNA form, the CDR3 reads TGTGCCAGCAGTGAAGCGAAACCCGGGGGGCAGGGTGAAAAACTGTTTTTT. Protein product: CASSEAKPGGQGEKLFF.

The gene calls are TRBV4-1 and TRBJ1-1; the match to TRBD1 covers 8 bases. This CDR3 spans 19 amino acids. V trimming: 0 bases; J trimming: 1 base; junction bases outside the gene matches: 13. Germline V gene lookup returns CDR1 MGHRA and CDR2 YSYEKL. The CDR3: CASSQDALGTGYKNTEAFF. The CDR3 DNA is TGCGCCAGCAGCCAAGACGCTCTGGGGACAGGCTATAAGAACACTGAAGCTTTCTTT.

CDR3 loop: CASSRSSYNEQFF. Written as DNA, the CDR3 is TGCGCCAGCAGCCGGAGCTCCTACAATGAGCAGTTCTTC. The chain links TRBV4-3 to TRBJ2-1; the D is unclear. The germline V and J ends were trimmed by 4 bases and 0 bases, with 4 bases remaining between them. The CDR3 loop spans 13 amino acids. Germline CDR1 LGHNA, CDR2 YSLEER.

CDR3 region: CASSLGAGFYTGELFF. Here the CDR3 DNA reads TGTGCCAGCAGCTTAGGTGCAGGGTTTTACACCGGGGAGCTGTTTTTT. The chain carries TRBV7-9 and TRBJ2-2; D might be TRBD1 (5 bases). V shed 1 base and J shed 3 bases, with 12 bases lying between them. This CDR3 is 16 amino acids long. The germline V gene has CDR1 SEHNR and CDR2 FQNEAQ (reference sequence).

The V call is TRBV6-1, the J call TRBJ2-1, with TRBD2 identical over 8 bases. The J segment lost 5 bases and the V segment lost 7 bases, leaving 10 bases of the junction unmatched. This CDR3 spans 15 amino acids. Per germline, CDR1 MNHNS and CDR2 SASEGT. CDR3 loop: CASTSREGLNNEQFF. In nucleotides, the CDR3 is TGTGCCAGCACCTCCCGGGAGGGCCTCAACAATGAGCAGTTCTTC.

The CDR3 region has the DNA TGCGCCAGCAGCCAGGGACAGGGGCTTAATTCACCCCTCCACTTT. As protein: CASSQGQGLNSPLHF. The V and J genes are TRBV4-1 and TRBJ1-6, with 10 bases fitting TRBD1. There are 15 residues in the CDR3. With 3 bases clipped from V and 6 bases from J, the junction kept 2 bases outside the gene matches. Germline CDR1 reads MGHRA; CDR2 reads YSYEKL.

The rearrangement uses TRBV28 and TRBJ2-3, with D perhaps TRBD2 (5 bases). V shed 7 bases and J shed 1 base, with 9 bases lying between them. The germline V gene has CDR1 MDHEN and CDR2 SYDVKM. This CDR3 is built from 13 residues. The CDR3 reads CASIGLRTDTQYF. The CDR3 DNA reads as TGTGCCAGCATAGGACTCCGCACAGATACGCAGTATTTT. Full variable domain (outside the CDR3, taken from reference TRBV28 and TRBJ2-3): DVKVTQSSRYLVKRTGEKVFLECVQDMDHENMFWYRQDPGLGLRLIYFSYDVKMKEKGDIPEGYSVSREKKERFSLILESASTNQTSMYLCASIGLRTDTQYFGPGTRLTVL.

The chain has TRBV5-5 and TRBJ1-3; maybe TRBD1 (6 bases). This CDR3 region has 15 residues. The V end was cut by 6 bases, the J end by 1 base, with 14 bases between. Germline V gene sequence: CDR1 SGHKS, CDR2 YYEKEE (reference sequence). This CDR3 is CASIAGVGSGNTIYF. The CDR3 DNA reads TGTGCCAGCATCGCAGGGGTCGGGTCTGGAAACACCATATATTTT.

This clone is a singleton in its sample. The V and J genes are TRBV4-2 and TRBJ1-3, with D tentatively TRBD1 (5 bases). The CDR3 covers 16 residues. Per the germline V gene, CDR1 is LGHNA and CDR2 is YNFKEQ. With 4 bases removed from V and 0 bases from J, the gap between germline ends came to 13 bases. The CDR3 loop reads CASSRKSQGSGNTIYF. The CDR3 nucleotides are TGTGCCAGCAGCCGTAAATCCCAGGGCTCTGGAAACACCATATATTTT.

The chain couples TRBV27 to TRBJ1-3; D might be TRBD1 (5 bases). The CDR3 loop spans 18 amino acids. V was shortened by 0 bases and J by 2 bases, with 17 bases between the two germline ends. The germline V gene has CDR1 MNHEY and CDR2 SMNVEV (reference sequence). CDR3 sequence reads: CASSLSLGRDSAGNTIYF. The CDR3 DNA sequence: TGTGCCAGCAGTTTATCTCTAGGCAGGGACTCGGCTGGAAACACCATATATTTT.

Only one count was recorded for this clone. This rearrangement joins TRBV5-4 to TRBJ2-7; no reliable D call. Germline V lookup: CDR1 SGHNT, CDR2 YYREEE (reference sequence). The CDR3 contains 13 residues. V gave up 4 bases and J gave up 0 bases, with 8 bases separating them. This chain's CDR3 is CASSPGRSYEQYF. In DNA, the CDR3 is TGTGCCAGCAGCCCCGGTCGCTCCTACGAGCAGTACTTC.

This rearrangement joins TRBV12-5 to TRBJ2-1, with D perhaps matching TRBD1 (5 bases). V was pared by 2 bases and J by 8 bases, with 10 bases between. Germline CDR1 is LGHNT and CDR2 is FRNRAP. The CDR3 contains 13 residues. The CDR3 sequence is CASGLTGVDEQFF. The CDR3 nucleotides are TGTGCTAGTGGTTTGACAGGCGTCGATGAGCAGTTCTTC.